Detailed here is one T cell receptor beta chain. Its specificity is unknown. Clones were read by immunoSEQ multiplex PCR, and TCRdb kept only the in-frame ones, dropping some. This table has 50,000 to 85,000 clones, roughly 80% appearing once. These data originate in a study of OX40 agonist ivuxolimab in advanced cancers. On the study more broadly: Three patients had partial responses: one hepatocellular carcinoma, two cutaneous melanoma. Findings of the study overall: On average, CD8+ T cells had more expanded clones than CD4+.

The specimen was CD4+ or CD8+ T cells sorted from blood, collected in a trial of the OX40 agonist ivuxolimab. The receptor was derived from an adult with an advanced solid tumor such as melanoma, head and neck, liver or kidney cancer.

CDR3 protein: CAIKRGGATEQYF. The CDR3, as DNA: TGTGCCATCAAAAGGGGGGGGGCTACGGAGCAGTACTTC. V is TRBV6-1 and J is TRBJ2-7; the D gene is possibly TRBD2 (7 bases). The CDR3 is made up of 13 amino acids. The germline V and J ends were trimmed by 10 bases and 7 bases, with 20 bases remaining between them. The V gene's germline CDR1 is MNHNS and CDR2 SASEGT.